The present T cell receptor beta chain was sequenced within a study of blood T cell repertoires in COVID-19. Study summary: The study drew acute and convalescent COVID-19 samples from the United States, Italy and Spain. T cells, B-cell-depleted T cells, or PBMCs provided the cDNA or gDNA that served as material.

This CDR3 is built from 13 residues. Germline CDR1 reads LGHNT; CDR2 reads FRNRAP. The V gene lost 5 bases and the J gene lost 7 bases, with 12 bases spanning the gap. The authors' processing: Estimated nucleated cell counts came from reference gene primer amplification. Sequenced by immunoSEQ multiplex PCR; TCRdb stores in-frame clones only, minus some. The V and J calls and clone size are taken from that table; D and trimming were inferred from the DNA. The data contain approximately 44,000 clones, roughly 90% of them seen just once; the ten biggest clones take up approximately 12%. Sequenced material: peripheral blood. The TCR sequence derives from a human donor in a cohort sampled during active COVID-19. The chain has TRBV12-5 and TRBJ2-1, with D possibly being TRBD1 (5 bases). The CDR3 protein is CASGLTVLNEQFF. The CDR3 nucleotides are TGTGCTAGTGGTCTGACAGTCTTGAATGAGCAGTTCTTC.